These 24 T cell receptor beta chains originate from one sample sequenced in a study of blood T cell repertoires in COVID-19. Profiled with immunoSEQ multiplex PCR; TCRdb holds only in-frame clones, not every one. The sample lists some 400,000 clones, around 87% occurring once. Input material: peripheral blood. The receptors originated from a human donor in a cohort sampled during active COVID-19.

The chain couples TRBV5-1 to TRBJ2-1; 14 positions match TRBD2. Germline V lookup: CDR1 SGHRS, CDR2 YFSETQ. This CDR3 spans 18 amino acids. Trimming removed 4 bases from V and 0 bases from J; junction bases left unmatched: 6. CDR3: CASSKGLAGVSSYNEQFF. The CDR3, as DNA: TGCGCCAGCAGCAAGGGACTAGCGGGAGTTAGCTCCTACAATGAGCAGTTCTTC.

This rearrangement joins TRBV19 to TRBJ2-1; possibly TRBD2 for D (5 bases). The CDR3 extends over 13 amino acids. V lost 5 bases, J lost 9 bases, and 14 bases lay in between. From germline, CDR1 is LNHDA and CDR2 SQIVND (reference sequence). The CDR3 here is CASSLGSWFEQFF. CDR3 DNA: TGTGCCAGTAGTCTAGGGAGTTGGTTTGAGCAGTTCTTC.

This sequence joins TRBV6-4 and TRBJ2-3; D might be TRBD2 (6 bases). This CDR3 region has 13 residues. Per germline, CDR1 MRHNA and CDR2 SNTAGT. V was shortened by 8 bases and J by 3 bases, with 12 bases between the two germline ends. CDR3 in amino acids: CASSGTVTDTQYF. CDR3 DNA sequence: TGTGCCAGCTCCGGGACTGTAACAGATACGCAGTATTTT.

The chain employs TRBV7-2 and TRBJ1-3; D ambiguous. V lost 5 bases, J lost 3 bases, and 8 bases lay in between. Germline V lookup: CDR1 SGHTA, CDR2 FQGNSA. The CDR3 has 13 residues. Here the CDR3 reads CASSPRFGNTIYF. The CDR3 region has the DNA TGTGCCAGCAGCCCGCGCTTTGGAAACACCATATATTTT.

CDR3 nucleotide sequence: TGTGCCAGCAGACAGACAGTCAACACTGAAGCTTTCTTT. Protein sequence: CASRQTVNTEAFF. This chain links TRBV7-9 with TRBJ1-1; maybe TRBD1 (5 bases). V shed 6 bases and J shed 2 bases, with 10 bases lying between them. This CDR3 spans 13 amino acids. Germline-derived CDR1 and CDR2 are SEHNR and FQNEAQ (reference sequence).

CDR3 protein: CASSVEDYTEAFF. For the CDR3, the DNA is TGTGCCAGCAGCGTAGAGGATTACACTGAAGCTTTCTTT. V gene TRBV6-5 combines with J gene TRBJ1-1; no reliable D call. The V gene's germline CDR1 is MNHEY and CDR2 SVGAGI. The CDR3 loop spans 13 amino acids. Trimming took 6 bases from V and 3 from J, leaving 11 bases between them.

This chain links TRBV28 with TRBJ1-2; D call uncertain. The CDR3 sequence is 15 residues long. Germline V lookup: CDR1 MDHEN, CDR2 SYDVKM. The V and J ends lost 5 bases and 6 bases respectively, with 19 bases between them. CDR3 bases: TGTGCCAGCAGTGTACTCGCCGGGATGGTGCATGGCTACACCTTC. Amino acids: CASSVLAGMVHGYTF.

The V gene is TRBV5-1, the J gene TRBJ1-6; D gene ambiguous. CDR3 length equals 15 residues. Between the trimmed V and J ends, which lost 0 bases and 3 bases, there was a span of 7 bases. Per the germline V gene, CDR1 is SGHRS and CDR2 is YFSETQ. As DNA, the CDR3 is TGCGCCAGCAGCTTGGTCCAGGACTATAATTCACCCCTCCACTTT. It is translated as CASSLVQDYNSPLHF.

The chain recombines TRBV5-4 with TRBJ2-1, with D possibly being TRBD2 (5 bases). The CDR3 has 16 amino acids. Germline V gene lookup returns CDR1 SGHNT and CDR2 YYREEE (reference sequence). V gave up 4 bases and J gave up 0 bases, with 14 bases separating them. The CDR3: CASSIKSGSSYNEQFF. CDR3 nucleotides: TGTGCCAGCAGCATAAAGTCGGGGAGCTCCTACAATGAGCAGTTCTTC.

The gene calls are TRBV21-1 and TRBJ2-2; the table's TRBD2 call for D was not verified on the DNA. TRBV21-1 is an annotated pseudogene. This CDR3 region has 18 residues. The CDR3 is CASSKSCRGEVVTGELFF. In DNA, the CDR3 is TGTGCCAGCAGCAAATCCTGCCGGGGGGAAGTTGTTACCGGGGAGCTGTTTTTT.

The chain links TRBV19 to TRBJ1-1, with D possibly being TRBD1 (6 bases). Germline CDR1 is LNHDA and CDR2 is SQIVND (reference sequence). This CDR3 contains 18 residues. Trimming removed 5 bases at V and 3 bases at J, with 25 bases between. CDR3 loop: CASSPNLGQRGKDTEAFF. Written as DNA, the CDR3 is TGTGCCAGTAGTCCAAACCTGGGGCAGAGGGGGAAGGACACTGAAGCTTTCTTT.

The chain's CDR3 is CASSLWEQGQETQYF. The DNA for the CDR3 is TGTGCCAGCAGTTTATGGGAACAGGGGCAAGAGACCCAGTACTTC. The chain links TRBV27 to TRBJ2-5; 7 bases line up with TRBD1. V lost 1 base, J lost 2 bases, and 4 bases stayed unmatched. The CDR3 is 15 amino acids. Germline CDR1 and CDR2: MNHEY and SMNVEV (reference sequence).

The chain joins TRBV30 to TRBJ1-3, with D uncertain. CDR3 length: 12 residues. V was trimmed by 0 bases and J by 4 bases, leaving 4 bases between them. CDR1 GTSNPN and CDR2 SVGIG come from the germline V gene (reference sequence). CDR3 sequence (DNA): TGTGCCTGGAGTGTAGAGGGAAACACCATATATTTT. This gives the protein CAWSVEGNTIYF.

As DNA, the CDR3 is TGTGCCAGCCTCACAGATCTGAACACTGAAGCTTTCTTT. Residues: CASLTDLNTEAFF. The chain links TRBV25-1 to TRBJ1-1, with D unclear. This CDR3 has 13 residues. Trimming took off 8 bases at V and 0 bases at J, with 10 bases between the two ends. CDR1 is MGHDK, CDR2 SYGVNS, per germline.

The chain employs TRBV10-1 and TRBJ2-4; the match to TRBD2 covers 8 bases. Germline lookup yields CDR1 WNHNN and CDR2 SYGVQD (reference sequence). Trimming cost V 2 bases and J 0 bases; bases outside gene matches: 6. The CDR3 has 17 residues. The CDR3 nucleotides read TGCGCCAGCAGTGAGCCCCGCGGGAGGTTAGCCAAAAACATTCAGTACTTC. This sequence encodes CASSEPRGRLAKNIQYF.

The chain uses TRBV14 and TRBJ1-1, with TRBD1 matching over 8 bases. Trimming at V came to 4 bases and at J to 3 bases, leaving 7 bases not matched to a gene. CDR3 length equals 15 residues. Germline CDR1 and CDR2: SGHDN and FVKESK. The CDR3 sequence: CASSLRQGWDTEAFF. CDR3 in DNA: TGTGCCAGCAGCCTTCGACAGGGGTGGGACACTGAAGCTTTCTTT.

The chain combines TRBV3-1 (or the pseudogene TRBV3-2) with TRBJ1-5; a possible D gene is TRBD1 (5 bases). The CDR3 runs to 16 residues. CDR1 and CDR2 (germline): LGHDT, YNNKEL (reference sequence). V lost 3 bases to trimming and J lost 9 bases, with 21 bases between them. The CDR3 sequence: CASSQDTGGAQGPQHF. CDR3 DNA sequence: TGTGCCAGCAGCCAGGATACAGGTGGGGCTCAGGGGCCCCAGCATTTT.

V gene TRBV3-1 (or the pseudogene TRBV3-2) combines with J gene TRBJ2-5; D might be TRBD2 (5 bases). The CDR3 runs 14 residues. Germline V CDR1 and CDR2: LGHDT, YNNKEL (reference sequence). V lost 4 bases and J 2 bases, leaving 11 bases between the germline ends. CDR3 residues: CASSPFGEQETQYF. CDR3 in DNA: TGTGCCAGCAGCCCCTTCGGGGAGCAAGAGACCCAGTACTTC.

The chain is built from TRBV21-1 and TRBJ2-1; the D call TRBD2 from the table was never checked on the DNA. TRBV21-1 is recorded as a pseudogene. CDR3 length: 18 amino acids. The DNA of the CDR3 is TGTGCCAGCAGCAAAAAAAGGAGGCTAGCGGGATCCCCGGATGAGCAGTTCTTC. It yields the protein CASSKKRRLAGSPDEQFF.

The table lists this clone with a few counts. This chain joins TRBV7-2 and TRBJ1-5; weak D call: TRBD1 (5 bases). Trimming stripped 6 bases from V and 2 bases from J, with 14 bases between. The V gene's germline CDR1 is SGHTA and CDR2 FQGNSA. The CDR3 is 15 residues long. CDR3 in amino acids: CASSPTGGGNQPQHF. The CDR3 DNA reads TGTGCCAGCAGTCCCACGGGGGGTGGCAATCAGCCCCAGCATTTT. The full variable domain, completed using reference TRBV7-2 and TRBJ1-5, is GAGVSQSPSNKVTEKGKDVELRCDPISGHTALYWYRQSLGQGLEFLIYFQGNSAPDKSGLPSDRFSAERTGGSVSTLTIQRTQQEDSAVYLCASSPTGGGNQPQHFGDGTRLSIL.

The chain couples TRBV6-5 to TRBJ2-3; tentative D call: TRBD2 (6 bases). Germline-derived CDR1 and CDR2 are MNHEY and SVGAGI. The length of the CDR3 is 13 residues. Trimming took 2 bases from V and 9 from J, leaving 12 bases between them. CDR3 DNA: TGTGCCAGCAGTTACGCGGGATGGCGGACGCAGTATTTT. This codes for CASSYAGWRTQYF.

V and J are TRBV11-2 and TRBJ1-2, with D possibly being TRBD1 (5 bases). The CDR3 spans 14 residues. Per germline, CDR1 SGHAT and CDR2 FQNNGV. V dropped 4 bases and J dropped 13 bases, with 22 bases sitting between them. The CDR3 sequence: CASSSRLGEGTFTF. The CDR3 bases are TGTGCCAGCAGCTCCCGCCTGGGGGAGGGAACCTTCACCTTC.

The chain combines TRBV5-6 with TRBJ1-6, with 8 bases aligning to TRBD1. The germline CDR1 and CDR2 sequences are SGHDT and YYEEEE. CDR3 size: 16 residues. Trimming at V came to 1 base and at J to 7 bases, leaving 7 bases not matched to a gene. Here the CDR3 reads CASSLLQGAGNSPLHF. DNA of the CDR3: TGTGCCAGCAGCTTGCTCCAGGGGGCAGGGAATTCACCCCTCCACTTT. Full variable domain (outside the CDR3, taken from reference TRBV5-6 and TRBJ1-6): DAGVTQSPTHLIKTRGQQVTLRCSPKSGHDTVSWYQQALGQGPQFIFQYYEEEERQRGNFPDRFSGHQFPNYSSELNVNALLLGDSALYLCASSLLQGAGNSPLHFGNGTRLTVT.

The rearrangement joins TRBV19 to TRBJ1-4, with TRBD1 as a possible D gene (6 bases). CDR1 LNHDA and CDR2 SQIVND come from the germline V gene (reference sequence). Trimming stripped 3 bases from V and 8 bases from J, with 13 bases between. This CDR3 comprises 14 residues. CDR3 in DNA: TGTGCCAGTAGTATTGGGGGGGCTGAAGAAAAACTGTTTTTT. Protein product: CASSIGGAEEKLFF.